Listed below are T cell receptor beta chains from one sample, sequenced in a study of T cell responses to AZD1222 COVID-19 vaccine. Measured with immunoSEQ multiplex PCR; TCRdb has only the in-frame clones, and not every one. This table holds some 180,000 clones, around 94% found once. This material consisted of peripheral blood, taken 28 days after the second AZD1222 dose. The receptors shown here come from an adult who received the AZD1222 COVID-19 vaccine. The CDR3 runs from the conserved cysteine through the conserved F or W. The D gene is left open where the match is weak. For some rows the clone size is stated as once, few or many, or as a class when expanded; others skip it.

clone_size	j_call	d_call	v_call	cdr3_nt	cdr3_aa
once	TRBJ1-1	-	TRBV6-5	TGTGCCAGCAGACGACAGCCTGAAGCTTTCTTT	CASRRQPEAFF
-	TRBJ1-2	TRBD1	TRBV7-9	TGTGCCGGTCGGGACAGCTATAACTATGGCTACACCTTC	CAGRDSYNYGYTF
-	TRBJ1-1	-	TRBV6-6	TGTGCCAGCAGTTACTCTGGTGTTGACACTGAAGCTTTCTTT	CASSYSGVDTEAFF
-	TRBJ1-5	-	TRBV7-6	TGTGCCAGCAGCTTAGTGTACGATAGCAATCAGCCCCAGCATTTT	CASSLVYDSNQPQHF
-	TRBJ2-1	-	TRBV19	TGTGCCAGTAGTAAAGATCGGTCTTTCAATGAGCAGTTCTTC	CASSKDRSFNEQFF
-	TRBJ2-7	TRBD1	TRBV19	TGTGCCAGTAGTGCCCGGGACAGGCCCCTCTGGGAGCAGTACTTC	CASSARDRPLWEQYF
-	TRBJ2-3	TRBD2	TRBV7-9	TGTGCCAGCAGCAGCCGACTAGCGGGGGCGACCACAGATACGCAGTATTTT	CASSSRLAGATTDTQYF
-	TRBJ2-2	TRBD2	TRBV7-8	TGTGCCAGCAGCCCAAGACTAGCGGGGGGGACCGGGGAGCTGTTTTTT	CASSPRLAGGTGELFF
once	TRBJ1-1	-	TRBV6-1	TGTGCCAGCAGTGAAGGGGGGACTGAAGCTTTCTTT	CASSEGGTEAFF
-	TRBJ1-1	-	TRBV4-3	TGCGCCAGCAGCCGCATTCTCTGGGGTTCGGGCACTGAAGCTTTCTTT	CASSRILWGSGTEAFF
-	TRBJ1-2	-	TRBV27	TGTGCCAGTGGGGAGACAGCCAACGGCTACACCTTC	CASGETANGYTF
-	TRBJ2-7	-	TRBV29-1	TGCAGCGTGGCACCTACAGGTAGCTACGAGCAGTACTTC	CSVAPTGSYEQYF
-	TRBJ2-7	-	TRBV2	TGTGCCAGCATCCGGGACACCACCTACGAGCAGTACTTC	CASIRDTTYEQYF
-	TRBJ1-1	TRBD1	TRBV2	TGTGCCAGTGCCCAAGGGTCGGGACAGGGGTTGAACACTGAAGCTTTCTTT	CASAQGSGQGLNTEAFF
-	TRBJ2-7	TRBD2	TRBV9	TGTGCCAGCAGCGGCTCAGCGGGGCCCAGCTCCTACGAGCAGTACTTC	CASSGSAGPSSYEQYF
-	TRBJ1-1	-	TRBV4-3	TGCGCCAGCAGCCAAGATGAGCGGGGCTCTGAAGCTTTCTTT	CASSQDERGSEAFF
-	TRBJ2-3	-	TRBV14	TGTGCCAGCAGCCAAGAATTCCCGGGAAGGCCCACAGATACGCAGTATTTT	CASSQEFPGRPTDTQYF
-	TRBJ1-1	TRBD1	TRBV11-3	TGTGCCAGCAGCACCCGGACAGGGAGGAATGAAGCTTTCTTT	CASSTRTGRNEAFF
once	TRBJ1-5	-	TRBV9	TGTGCCAGCAGCGTAGAGGGGGGCAGGGAGCCCCAGCATTTT	CASSVEGGREPQHF
once	TRBJ1-4	TRBD1	TRBV28	TGTGCCACCAGGGACAGGGGTAATGAAAAACTGTTTTTT	CATRDRGNEKLFF
-	TRBJ1-2	-	TRBV25-1	TGTGCCAGCAGCCAGGGCCCACTTAACTATGGCTACACCTTC	CASSQGPLNYGYTF
-	TRBJ1-2	TRBD1	TRBV27	TGTGCCAGCAGTGGGACAGGCCGCTCCTATGGCTACACCTTC	CASSGTGRSYGYTF
-	TRBJ1-3	-	TRBV19	TGTGCCACTCGTGGGCAATCTGGAAACACCATATATTTT	CATRGQSGNTIYF
-	TRBJ1-5	-	TRBV4-1	TGCGCCAGCAGCCAAGAGGAGAGGGGAGGAGGCAATCAGCCCCAGCATTTT	CASSQEERGGGNQPQHF
-	TRBJ2-7	TRBD1	TRBV25-1	TGTGCCAGCAGTGAATATGCTACAGGGGCCTCTTACGAGCAGTACTTC	CASSEYATGASYEQYF
-	TRBJ1-1	-	TRBV19	TGTGCCAGTAGTATGAACAGCAACACTGAAGCTTTCTTT	CASSMNSNTEAFF
-	TRBJ1-4	-	TRBV6-5	TGTGCCAGCAGTTACGGAGACTTCGAAAAACTGTTTTTT	CASSYGDFEKLFF
-	TRBJ2-7	-	TRBV3-1/TRBV3-2	TGTGCCAGCAGCCAAGATGCTCACTCTAGCTCGGCCTACGAGCAGTACTTC	CASSQDAHSSSAYEQYF
once	TRBJ2-5	-	TRBV2	TGTGCCAGCAGTCTCACAGTGGGCCAAGAGACCCAGTACTTC	CASSLTVGQETQYF
-	TRBJ1-6	-	TRBV7-8	TGTGCCAGCAGCTTAGCGCAAAGAGGTTCACCCCTCCACTTT	CASSLAQRGSPLHF
-	TRBJ2-1	-	TRBV3-1/TRBV3-2	TGTGCCAGCAGCTGGACCGGCTACGTAGGAACCAATGAGCAGTTCTTC	CASSWTGYVGTNEQFF
-	TRBJ1-1	-	TRBV7-2	TGTGCCAGCAGCCCCCCTGGCATCGCAAACACTGAAGCTTTCTTT	CASSPPGIANTEAFF
-	TRBJ2-7	-	TRBV3-1/TRBV3-2	TGTGCCAGCAGCCCCCGACTAGGCTCCTACGAGCAGTACTTC	CASSPRLGSYEQYF
-	TRBJ1-4	-	TRBV14	TGTGCCAGCAGCCAAGCAGGGTTAAGACTGTTTTTT	CASSQAGLRLFF
-	TRBJ2-7	TRBD1	TRBV28	TGTGCCAGCAGGGGGACAGGGCTCCACGAGCAGTACTTC	CASRGTGLHEQYF
-	TRBJ2-7	-	TRBV3-1/TRBV3-2	TGTGCCAGCAGCCAAGACTCCTACGAGCAGTACTTC	CASSQDSYEQYF
-	TRBJ2-1	-	TRBV21-1	TGTGCCAGCAGCTCCCGACATGATGGGGAGAACAATGAGCAGTTCTTC	CASSSRHDGENNEQFF
-	TRBJ1-2	TRBD1	TRBV19	TGTGCCAGTAGTATAGGGACAGGGTCCTATGGCTACACCTTC	CASSIGTGSYGYTF
-	TRBJ1-1	TRBD1	TRBV3-1/TRBV3-2	TGTGCCAGCAGCCAAGTCGGACAGGGACAAGCTTTCTTT	CASSQVGQGQAFF
-	TRBJ2-3	-	TRBV7-9	TGTGCCAGCTCGAGCATATCAGATACGCAGTATTTT	CASSSISDTQYF
-	TRBJ1-1	-	TRBV19	TGTGCCAGTAGTATAGTTCTGGGCCCGGGGAACACTGAAGCTTTCTTT	CASSIVLGPGNTEAFF
-	TRBJ1-6	TRBD1	TRBV5-6	TGTGCCAGCAGCTTGGTGGGCAGGGGGGGATCACCCCTCCACTTT	CASSLVGRGGSPLHF
-	TRBJ1-1	-	TRBV10-3	TGTGCCATCAGTGATCAAGGGGTTGAAGCTTTCTTT	CAISDQGVEAFF
-	TRBJ1-5	TRBD1	TRBV19	TGTGCCAGTAGCGACAGGGGGCAGGGGCCCCAGCATTTT	CASSDRGQGPQHF
-	TRBJ2-2	-	TRBV5-1	TGCGCCAGCAGCTTGGACACCGGGGAGCTGTTTTTT	CASSLDTGELFF
-	TRBJ2-1	-	TRBV29-1	TGCAGCGTTAGAATAACAGGGAATTCCTACAATGAGCAGTTCTTC	CSVRITGNSYNEQFF
-	TRBJ1-1	-	TRBV6-5	TGTGCCAGCAGCTCCCGCCCGGTGGGGACTGAAGCTTTCTTT	CASSSRPVGTEAFF
-	TRBJ1-6	-	TRBV27	TGTGCCAGCAGCCACGCGTGGGGGGATCCCCCGAGTTCACCCCTCCACTTT	CASSHAWGDPPSSPLHF
-	TRBJ2-7	TRBD2	TRBV15	TGTGCCACCAGCGCGGGACTAGCGGGGGAAGAGCAGTACTTC	CATSAGLAGEEQYF
-	TRBJ1-1	-	TRBV6-5	TGTGCCAGCACCCAAGGGAACACTGAAGCTTTCTTT	CASTQGNTEAFF
-	TRBJ1-2	-	TRBV19	TGTGCCAGTAGTATAGAGGGGGGCTATGGCTACACCTTC	CASSIEGGYGYTF
once	TRBJ1-1	TRBD1	TRBV19	TGTGCCAGTAGTACCCCCCCGGGACAGGGGATAAAGAACACTGAAGCTTTCTTT	CASSTPPGQGIKNTEAFF